This passage covers 25 T cell receptor beta chains from one sample sequenced in a study of response to subunit inactivated influenza vaccine. TCRdb called the RT-PCR reads again in MiXCR, with one record for every CDR3 protein. The sample records 500,000 to 650,000 distinct CDR3 sequences, less than 10% being singletons. This specimen consisted of PBMCs from blood, obtained roughly 24 months after vaccination. The receptors were gathered from a man aged 45 to 70 who received an inactivated influenza vaccine.

Ten or more counts support this clonotype. J is TRBJ1-4 and V is TRBV20-1; 7 bases are shared with TRBD1. V dropped 2 bases and J dropped 5; count of bases not matched to a gene: 5. Germline V gene lookup returns CDR1 DFQATT and CDR2 SNEGSKA (reference sequence). The CDR3 runs to 14 residues. The CDR3 region has the DNA TGCAGTGCTAGATCCGGGACAGCGAATGAAAAACTGTTTTTT. Its translation: CSARSGTANEKLFF.

The chain recombines TRBV29-1 with TRBJ1-1, with D uncertain. The CDR3 extends over 13 amino acids. Germline V gene sequence: CDR1 SQVTM, CDR2 ANQGSEA. V was shortened by 3 bases and J by 0 bases, with 8 bases between the two germline ends. CDR3 sequence reads: CSVEGMVNTEAFF. CDR3 DNA: TGCAGCGTTGAGGGCATGGTGAACACTGAAGCTTTCTTT.

This clonotype was observed a handful of times. This sequence joins TRBV6-5 and TRBJ1-2; D remains unclear. There are 12 residues in the CDR3. Trimming left V 6 bases short and J 4 bases short, with 9 bases between. The germline CDR1 and CDR2 sequences are MNHEY and SVGAGI. In nucleotides, the CDR3 is TGTGCCAGCAGGGCGACACTCTATGGCTACACCTTC. It codes for CASRATLYGYTF.

This clonotype was observed a single time. One base away lies a much larger clone, so this may be a sequencing read error. The V and J genes are TRBV28 and TRBJ2-7; D uncertain. CDR1 is MDHEN, CDR2 SYDVKM, per germline. This CDR3 has 13 residues. In DNA, the CDR3 is TGTGCCGGCAGTCCGAGAATGTCTTACGAGCAGTACTTC. This codes for CAGSPRMSYEQYF.

This clonotype was found a few times. The rearrangement links TRBV20-1 to TRBJ1-2; D gene uncertain. Germline V gene data show CDR1 as DFQATT and CDR2 as SNEGSKA (reference sequence). V dropped 2 bases and J dropped 0 bases, with 4 bases sitting between them. CDR3 length: 12 amino acids. The CDR3 nucleotides are TGCAGTGCTAGATCAGCTAACTATGGCTACACCTTC. Translation: CSARSANYGYTF.

This clonotype has a handful of counts. This chain uses TRBV6-2 or TRBV6-3 with TRBJ2-2; D is ambiguous. Germline V CDR1 and CDR2: MNHEY, SVGEGT. The CDR3 extends over 13 amino acids. Trimming removed 2 bases from V and 5 bases from J, with 6 bases in between. CDR3 bases: TGTGCCAGCAGTTACGTGGTAACCGGGGAGCTGTTTTTT. Amino acids: CASSYVVTGELFF.

In this sample, this clonotype turned up a few times. This rearrangement joins TRBV11-2 to TRBJ2-2; no definite D call. Germline CDR1 reads SGHAT; CDR2 reads FQNNGV. V lost 2 bases and J lost 0, with 10 bases in between. The CDR3 length is 16 residues. For the CDR3, the DNA is TGTGCCAGCAGCTTAAACTCGTTTTCGAACACCGGGGAGCTGTTTTTT. Translated: CASSLNSFSNTGELFF.

The chain joins TRBV11-1 to TRBJ2-5, with 10 bases matching TRBD1. The CDR3 length is 15 residues. The germline V gene has CDR1 SGHAT and CDR2 FQDESV (reference sequence). After removal of 0 bases from V and 9 bases from J, the junction contained 7 bases not matched to a gene. The CDR3 here is CASSLAATGGLSQYF. DNA of the CDR3: TGTGCCAGCAGCTTAGCGGCGACAGGGGGCTTGTCCCAGTACTTC.

This clonotype was observed at least ten times. V is TRBV12-3 or TRBV12-4 and J is TRBJ2-1; D not certain. The length of the CDR3 is 12 residues. V dropped 8 bases and J dropped 9 bases, with 14 bases sitting between them. The CDR3 spells CASGHGAGEQFF. The CDR3 bases are TGTGCCAGCGGCCATGGAGCTGGTGAGCAGTTCTTC.

The chain is built from TRBV29-1 and TRBJ1-1; D is unclear. Per germline, CDR1 SQVTM and CDR2 ANQGSEA. Trimming cost V 8 bases and J 3 bases, with 13 bases left between them. The CDR3 sequence is 12 residues long. In nucleotides, the CDR3 is TGCAGCTTTAGTATCGCGGACACTGAAGCTTTCTTT. Amino acid sequence: CSFSIADTEAFF.

DNA for the CDR3: TGTGCCAGCAGTACCATTTCCTACGAGCAGTACTTC. This encodes CASSTISYEQYF. The chain is built from TRBV28 and TRBJ2-7; no clear D gene. CDR3 length equals 12 residues. Trimming took 5 bases from V and 1 from J, leaving 6 bases between them. Germline CDR1 is MDHEN and CDR2 is SYDVKM. The full variable domain, with the rest looked up from reference TRBV28 and TRBJ2-7, is DVKVTQSSRYLVKRTGEKVFLECVQDMDHENMFWYRQDPGLGLRLIYFSYDVKMKEKGDIPEGYSVSREKKERFSLILESASTNQTSMYLCASSTISYEQYFGPGTRLTVT.

V is TRBV7-2 and J is TRBJ1-1, with TRBD1 as a possible D gene (5 bases). CDR1 SGHTA and CDR2 FQGNSA come from the germline V gene. CDR3 length: 15 residues. Trimming cost V 4 bases and J 4 bases, with 16 bases left between them. Here the CDR3 reads CASSSWGVSSTEAFF. The CDR3 DNA follows: TGTGCCAGCAGCTCCTGGGGGGTGAGCTCCACTGAAGCTTTCTTT.

In this sample, this clonotype turned up many times. This chain links TRBV5-1 with TRBJ1-3; no clear D gene. The V gene lost 0 bases and the J gene lost 0 bases, with 7 bases spanning the gap. This CDR3 has 15 residues. Germline lookup yields CDR1 SGHRS and CDR2 YFSETQ. The CDR3 coding sequence is TGCGCCAGCAGCTTGGACCGGCTCTCTGGAAACACCATATATTTT. Translated, it gives CASSLDRLSGNTIYF.

In its sample, this clonotype was seen many times. The J gene is TRBJ1-5, the V gene TRBV20-1, with a weak D call TRBD1 (5 bases). V dropped 1 base and J dropped 0 bases, with 19 bases sitting between them. This CDR3 has 18 residues. The germline gives CDR1 DFQATT, CDR2 SNEGSKA (reference sequence). The CDR3 loop is CSARAVRGGAPSNQPQHF. CDR3 nucleotides: TGCAGTGCTAGAGCGGTACGGGGGGGAGCCCCTAGCAATCAGCCCCAGCATTTT.

Turning to this clonotype: This could be a read error, since a much larger clone is one nucleotide away. The rearrangement uses TRBV3-1 and TRBJ1-1; possibly TRBD1 for D (5 bases). The CDR3 loop spans 14 amino acids. CDR1 is LGHDT and CDR2 is YNNKEL in the germline V gene (reference sequence). The chain's CDR3 is CASSQVGVNTGAFF. The CDR3 nucleotides are TGTGCCAGCAGCCAAGTAGGGGTGAACACTGGAGCTTTCTTT.

The chain recombines TRBV20-1 with TRBJ2-3, with D possibly TRBD1 on 6 matching bases. V lost 4 bases to trimming and J lost 9 bases, with 17 bases between them. Germline lookup yields CDR1 DFQATT and CDR2 SNEGSKA (reference sequence). The CDR3 has 13 amino acids. CDR3 region: CSATPATGDTQYF. The CDR3 DNA follows: TGCAGTGCTACCCCCGCGACAGGCGACACGCAGTATTTT.

This clonotype was counted many times. The chain combines TRBV28 with TRBJ2-5; 7 bases line up with TRBD1. Unmatched junction bases numbered 9, after V lost 4 bases and J lost 1 base. Germline values: CDR1 MDHEN, CDR2 SYDVKM. The CDR3 totals 16 residues. The CDR3 is CASSSYPGQIQETQYF. The CDR3 nucleotides are TGTGCCAGCAGTTCCTACCCGGGACAGATCCAAGAGACCCAGTACTTC.

In its sample, this clonotype was seen many times. This CDR3 reads CASSLALVGGPTDTQYF. In DNA, the CDR3 is TGTGCCAGCAGCTTAGCGTTGGTGGGAGGGCCGACAGATACGCAGTATTTT. The genes are TRBV7-9 and TRBJ2-3, with 7 nucleotides matching TRBD2. This CDR3 has 17 residues. Germline values: CDR1 SEHNR, CDR2 FQNEAQ (reference sequence). Losses at the gene ends were 0 bases for V and 3 bases for J; bases not matched to a gene: 9.

This clonotype showed up just a few times. V is TRBV20-1 and J is TRBJ2-1, with TRBD1 as a possible D gene (6 bases). The germline gives CDR1 DFQATT, CDR2 SNEGSKA (reference sequence). Deletions cut 3 bases from V and 9 bases from J, with 24 bases between. The CDR3 spans 16 residues. The CDR3 region has the DNA TGCAGTGCTAGTAGAAACCCCGGACCGAGGGGGAGTGAGCAGTTCTTC. This gives the protein CSASRNPGPRGSEQFF.

This clonotype was seen at least ten times. The CDR3 protein is CASSLDSGVYEQYF. The CDR3 region has the DNA TGTGCCAGCAGCTTAGACTCAGGGGTATACGAGCAGTACTTC. The chain links TRBV7-2 to TRBJ2-7; maybe TRBD1 (6 bases). The CDR3 covers 14 residues. Germline V gene sequence: CDR1 SGHTA, CDR2 FQGNSA. Trimming took 1 base from V and 4 from J, leaving 11 bases between them.

The sample holds a few counts of this clonotype. The CDR3 DNA reads TGTGCCACCACCCCCCGAGGGGGGGACCACAATGAGCAGTTCTTC. Translated: CATTPRGGDHNEQFF. This rearrangement joins TRBV15 to TRBJ2-1, with D possibly matching TRBD2 (7 bases). Germline CDR1 reads LNHNV; CDR2 reads YYDKDF (reference sequence). The CDR3 covers 15 residues. The germline V and J ends were trimmed by 7 bases and 5 bases, with 18 bases remaining between them.

This sequence joins TRBV7-2 and TRBJ1-4; a possible D gene is TRBD1 (5 bases). This CDR3 is built from 13 residues. Trimming took 6 bases from V and 5 from J, leaving 10 bases between them. The germline CDR1 and CDR2 sequences are SGHTA and FQGNSA. CDR3 sequence: CASRGDPNEKLFF. In DNA form, the CDR3 reads TGTGCCAGCAGAGGGGACCCCAATGAAAAACTGTTTTTT.

This clonotype was seen ten or more times. V gene TRBV27 combines with J gene TRBJ1-6; unclear D gene. The CDR3 loop spans 17 amino acids. Germline V gene lookup returns CDR1 MNHEY and CDR2 SMNVEV (reference sequence). V lost 2 bases to trimming and J lost 8 bases, with 19 bases between them. Here the CDR3 reads CASSLSRLGRVHSPLHF. The CDR3 nucleotides read TGTGCCAGCAGTTTAAGTCGTTTGGGCAGAGTTCATTCACCCCTCCACTTT.

At least ten counts were recorded for this clonotype. V gene TRBV5-1 combines with J gene TRBJ2-4; weak D call: TRBD2 (5 bases). The V end lost 0 bases, the J end lost 6 bases, and 10 bases lay between the germline ends. The CDR3 contains 14 residues. Germline V CDR1 and CDR2: SGHRS, YFSETQ. CDR3 protein: CASSLGGPGNIQYF. In DNA form, the CDR3 reads TGCGCCAGCAGCTTGGGAGGGCCCGGAAACATTCAGTACTTC.

Here the CDR3 reads CASSARQDTWADTQYF. CDR3 DNA sequence: TGTGCCAGCAGCGCCCGACAGGACACCTGGGCAGATACGCAGTATTTT. The V call is TRBV7-8, the J call TRBJ2-3; D might be TRBD1 (6 bases). CDR1 is SGHVS, CDR2 FQNEAQ, per germline. The length of the CDR3 is 16 residues. Trimming took off 5 bases at V and 4 bases at J, with 19 bases between the two ends.